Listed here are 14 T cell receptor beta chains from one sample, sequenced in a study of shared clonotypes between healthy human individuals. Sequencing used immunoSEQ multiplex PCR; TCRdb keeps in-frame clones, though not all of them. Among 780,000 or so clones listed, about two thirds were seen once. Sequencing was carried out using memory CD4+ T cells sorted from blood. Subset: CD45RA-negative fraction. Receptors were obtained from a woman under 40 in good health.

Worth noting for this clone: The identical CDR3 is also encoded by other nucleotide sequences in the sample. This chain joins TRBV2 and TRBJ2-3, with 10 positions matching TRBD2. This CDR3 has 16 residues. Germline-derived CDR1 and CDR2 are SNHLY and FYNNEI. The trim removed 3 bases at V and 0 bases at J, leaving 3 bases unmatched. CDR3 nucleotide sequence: TGTGCCAGCAGTGAGGCTAGCGGGAGTAGCACAGATACGCAGTATTTT. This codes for CASSEASGSSTDTQYF.

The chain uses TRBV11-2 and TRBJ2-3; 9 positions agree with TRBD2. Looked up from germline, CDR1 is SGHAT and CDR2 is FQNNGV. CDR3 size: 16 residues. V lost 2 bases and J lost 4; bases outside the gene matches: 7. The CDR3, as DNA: TGTGCCAGCAGCTTACGCGGCGGGAGGGCCCCAGATACGCAGTATTTT. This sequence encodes CASSLRGGRAPDTQYF.

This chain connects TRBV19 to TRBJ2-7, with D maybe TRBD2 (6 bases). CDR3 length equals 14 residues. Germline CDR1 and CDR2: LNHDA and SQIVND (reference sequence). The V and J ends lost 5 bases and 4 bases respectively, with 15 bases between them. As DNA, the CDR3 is TGTGCCAGTAGTCCGGGGCGGAGGGCTTACGAGCAGTACTTC. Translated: CASSPGRRAYEQYF. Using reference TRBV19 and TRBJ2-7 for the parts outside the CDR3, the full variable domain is DGGITQSPKYLFRKEGQNVTLSCEQNLNHDAMYWYRQDPGQGLRLIYYSQIVNDFQKGDIAEGYSVSREKKESFPLTVTSAQKNPTAFYLCASSPGRRAYEQYFGPGTRLTVT.

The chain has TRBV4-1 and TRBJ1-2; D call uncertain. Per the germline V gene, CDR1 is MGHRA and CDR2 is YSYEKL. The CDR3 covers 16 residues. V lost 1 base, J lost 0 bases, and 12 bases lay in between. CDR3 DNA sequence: TGCGCCAGCAGCCAAGCGGTCTACACAGCTAACTATGGCTACACCTTC. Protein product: CASSQAVYTANYGYTF.

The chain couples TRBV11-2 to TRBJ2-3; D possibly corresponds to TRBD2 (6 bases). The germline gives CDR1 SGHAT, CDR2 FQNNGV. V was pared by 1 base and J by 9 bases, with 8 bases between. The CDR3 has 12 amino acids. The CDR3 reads CASSLGRETQYF. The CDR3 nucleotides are TGTGCCAGCAGCTTAGGGAGGGAAACGCAGTATTTT.

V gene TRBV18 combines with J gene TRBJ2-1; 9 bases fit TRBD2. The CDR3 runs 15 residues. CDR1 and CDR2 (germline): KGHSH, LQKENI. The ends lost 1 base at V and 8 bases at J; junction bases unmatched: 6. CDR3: CASSPLAGDGYEQFF. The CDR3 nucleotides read TGTGCCAGCTCACCACTAGCGGGAGACGGGTATGAGCAGTTCTTC.

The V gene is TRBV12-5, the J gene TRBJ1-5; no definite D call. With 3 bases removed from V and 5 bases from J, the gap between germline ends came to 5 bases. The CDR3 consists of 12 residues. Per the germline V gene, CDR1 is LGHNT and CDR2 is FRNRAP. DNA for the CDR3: TGTGCTAGTGGTTTAGGCCATCAGCCCCAGCATTTT. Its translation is CASGLGHQPQHF.

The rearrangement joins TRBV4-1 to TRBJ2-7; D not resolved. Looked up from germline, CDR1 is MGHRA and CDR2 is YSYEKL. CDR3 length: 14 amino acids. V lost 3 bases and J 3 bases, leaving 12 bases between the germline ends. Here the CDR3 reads CASSHPTEIYEQYF. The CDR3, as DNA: TGCGCCAGCAGCCACCCGACCGAGATCTACGAGCAGTACTTC.

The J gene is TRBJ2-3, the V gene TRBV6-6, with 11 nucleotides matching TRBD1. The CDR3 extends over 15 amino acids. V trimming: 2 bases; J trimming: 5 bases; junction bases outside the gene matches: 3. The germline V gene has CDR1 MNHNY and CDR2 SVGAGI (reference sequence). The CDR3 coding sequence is TGTGCCAGCAGTTACGCGGACAGGGGGCAAGATACGCAGTATTTT. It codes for CASSYADRGQDTQYF.

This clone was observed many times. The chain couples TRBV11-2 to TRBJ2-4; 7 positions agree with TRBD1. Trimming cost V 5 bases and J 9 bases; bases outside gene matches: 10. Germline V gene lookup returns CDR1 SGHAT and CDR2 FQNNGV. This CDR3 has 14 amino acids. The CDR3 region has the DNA TGTGCCAGCAGCCAAGACAGGGCTTCGGGCATTCAGTACTTC. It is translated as CASSQDRASGIQYF.

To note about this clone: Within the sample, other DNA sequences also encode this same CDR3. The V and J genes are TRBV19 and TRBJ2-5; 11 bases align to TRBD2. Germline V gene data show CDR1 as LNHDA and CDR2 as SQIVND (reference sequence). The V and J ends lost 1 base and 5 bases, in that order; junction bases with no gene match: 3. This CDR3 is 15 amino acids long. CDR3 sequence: CASSIALAGGETQYF. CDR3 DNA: TGTGCCAGTAGTATAGCGCTAGCGGGAGGTGAGACCCAGTACTTC.

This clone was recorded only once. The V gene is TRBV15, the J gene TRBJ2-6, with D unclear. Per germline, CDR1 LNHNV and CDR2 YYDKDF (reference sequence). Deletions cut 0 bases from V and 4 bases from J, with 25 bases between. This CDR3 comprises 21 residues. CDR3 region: CATSRDSTLRLGGDGANVLTF. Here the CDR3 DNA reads TGTGCCACCAGCAGAGACTCTACCCTACGCCTCGGTGGTGACGGGGCCAACGTCCTGACTTTC.

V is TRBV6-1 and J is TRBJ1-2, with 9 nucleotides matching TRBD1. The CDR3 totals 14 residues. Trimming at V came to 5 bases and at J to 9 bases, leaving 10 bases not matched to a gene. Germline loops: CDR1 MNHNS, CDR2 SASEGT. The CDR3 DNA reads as TGTGCCAGCAGTCCGTCCGGGACAGGGACTAGCTACACCTTC. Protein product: CASSPSGTGTSYTF.

CDR3 protein: CASSFAGGVPTDTQYF. The CDR3 DNA is TGTGCCAGCAGCTTTGCGGGAGGCGTCCCCACAGATACGCAGTATTTT. V and J are TRBV28 and TRBJ2-3, with TRBD2 matching 8 bases. V lost 6 bases and J lost 2; bases outside the gene matches: 10. CDR1 MDHEN and CDR2 SYDVKM come from the germline V gene. This CDR3 comprises 16 residues.